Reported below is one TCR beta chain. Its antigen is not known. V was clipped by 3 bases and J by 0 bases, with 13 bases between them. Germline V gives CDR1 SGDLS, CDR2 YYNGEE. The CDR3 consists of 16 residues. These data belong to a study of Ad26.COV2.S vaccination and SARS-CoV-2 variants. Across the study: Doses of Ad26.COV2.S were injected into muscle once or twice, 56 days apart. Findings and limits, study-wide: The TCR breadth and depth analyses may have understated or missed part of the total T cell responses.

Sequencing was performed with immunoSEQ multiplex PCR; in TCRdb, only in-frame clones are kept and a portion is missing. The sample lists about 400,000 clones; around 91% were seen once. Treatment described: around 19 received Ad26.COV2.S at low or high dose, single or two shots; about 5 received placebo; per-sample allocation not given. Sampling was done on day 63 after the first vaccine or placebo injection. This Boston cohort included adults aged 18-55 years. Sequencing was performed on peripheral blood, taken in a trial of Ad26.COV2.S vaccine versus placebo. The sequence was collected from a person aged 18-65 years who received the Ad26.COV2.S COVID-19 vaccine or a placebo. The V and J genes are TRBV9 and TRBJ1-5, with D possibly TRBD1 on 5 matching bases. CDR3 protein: CASSAGTGYSNQPQHF. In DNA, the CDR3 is TGTGCCAGCAGCGCGGGGACGGGCTATAGCAATCAGCCCCAGCATTTT.